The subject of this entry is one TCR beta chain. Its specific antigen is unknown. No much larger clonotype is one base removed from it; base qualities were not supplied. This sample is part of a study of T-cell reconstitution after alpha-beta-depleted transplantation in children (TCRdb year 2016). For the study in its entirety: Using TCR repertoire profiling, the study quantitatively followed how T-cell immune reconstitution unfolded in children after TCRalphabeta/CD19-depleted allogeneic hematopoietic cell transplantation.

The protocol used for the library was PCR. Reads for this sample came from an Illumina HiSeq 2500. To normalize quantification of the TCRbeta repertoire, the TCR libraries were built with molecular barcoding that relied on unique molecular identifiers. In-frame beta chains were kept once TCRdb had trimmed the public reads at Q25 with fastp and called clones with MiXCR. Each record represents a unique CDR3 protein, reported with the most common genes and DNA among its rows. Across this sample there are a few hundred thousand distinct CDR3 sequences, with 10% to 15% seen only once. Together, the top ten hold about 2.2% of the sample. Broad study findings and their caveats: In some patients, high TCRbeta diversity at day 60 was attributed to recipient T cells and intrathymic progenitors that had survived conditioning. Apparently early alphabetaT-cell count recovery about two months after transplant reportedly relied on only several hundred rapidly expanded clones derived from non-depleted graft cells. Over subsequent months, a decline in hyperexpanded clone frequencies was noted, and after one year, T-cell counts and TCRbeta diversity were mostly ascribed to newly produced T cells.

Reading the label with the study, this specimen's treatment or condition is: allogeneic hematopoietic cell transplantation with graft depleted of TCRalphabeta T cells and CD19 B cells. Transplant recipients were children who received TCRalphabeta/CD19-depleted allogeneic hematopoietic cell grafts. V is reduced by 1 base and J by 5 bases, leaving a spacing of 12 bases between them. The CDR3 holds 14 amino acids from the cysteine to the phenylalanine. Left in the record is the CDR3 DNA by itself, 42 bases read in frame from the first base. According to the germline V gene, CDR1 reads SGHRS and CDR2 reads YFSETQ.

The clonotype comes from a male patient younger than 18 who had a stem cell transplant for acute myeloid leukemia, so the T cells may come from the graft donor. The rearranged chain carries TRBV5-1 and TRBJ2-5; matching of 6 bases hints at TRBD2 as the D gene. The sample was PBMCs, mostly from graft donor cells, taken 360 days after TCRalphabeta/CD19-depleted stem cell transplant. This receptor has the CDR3 CASSLWDLAETQYF. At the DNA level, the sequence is TGCGCCAGCAGCTTGTGGGACTTAGCGGAGACCCAGTACTTC.